These 17 T cell receptor beta chains were all obtained from the same sample, sequenced in a study of blood T cell repertoires in COVID-19. Measured with immunoSEQ multiplex PCR; TCRdb has only the in-frame clones, and not every one. This repertoire shows 310,000 or so clones, around nine tenths found once; its top ten account for around 1.1%. Sequenced input: PBMCs or T cells enriched from blood (not recorded which). The source of these receptors is a woman aged 25 to 39 who had recovered from COVID-19.

The rearrangement uses TRBV28 and TRBJ1-1; no clear D. CDR1 MDHEN and CDR2 SYDVKM come from the germline V gene. V was shortened by 6 bases and J by 1 base, with 9 bases between the two germline ends. The CDR3 consists of 13 residues. The CDR3 coding sequence is TGTGCCAGCAGAGATGGAGGGAACACTGAAGCTTTCTTT. Its protein is CASRDGGNTEAFF.

This clone was observed a few times. V gene TRBV4-3 combines with J gene TRBJ2-7; the D is unclear. Germline V gene sequence: CDR1 LGHNA, CDR2 YSLEER. The CDR3 covers 13 residues. V was clipped by 3 bases and J by 3 bases, with 9 bases between them. In nucleotides, the CDR3 is TGCGCCAGCAGCCAGGAGATCCGCTACGAGCAGTACTTC. Translating it yields CASSQEIRYEQYF.

The genes are TRBV7-6 and TRBJ2-2; 9 bases are a match to TRBD1. This CDR3 comprises 15 residues. The junction had 5 bases not matched to a gene; V was cut back by 4 bases and J by 5 bases. In germline, CDR1 is SGHVS, CDR2 FNYEAQ. CDR3 protein: CASSWTGQGTGELFF. DNA of the CDR3: TGTGCCAGCAGCTGGACTGGACAGGGGACCGGGGAGCTGTTTTTT.

CDR3 sequence: CASSQARGLLLGTDTQYF. The CDR3 DNA reads TGCGCCAGCAGCCAAGCACGCGGACTACTTCTGGGCACAGATACGCAGTATTTT. The chain joins TRBV4-1 to TRBJ2-3; D is perhaps TRBD2 (6 bases). V was pared by 1 base and J by 1 base, with 18 bases between. The CDR3 extends over 18 amino acids. Germline-derived CDR1 and CDR2 are MGHRA and YSYEKL.

CDR3 residues: CASSSRRGKNTEAFF. CDR3 coding DNA: TGTGCCAGTAGTTCCCGCAGGGGGAAGAACACTGAAGCTTTCTTT. The chain has TRBV19 and TRBJ1-1, with TRBD1 matching over 7 bases. V shed 5 bases, J shed 1 base, and the junction held 7 bases outside the gene matches. CDR3 length: 15 amino acids. Germline V lookup: CDR1 LNHDA, CDR2 SQIVND (reference sequence).

The J gene is TRBJ1-3, the V gene TRBV19, with D maybe TRBD1 (5 bases). V was trimmed by 6 bases and J by 2 bases, leaving 5 bases between them. The CDR3 spans 12 residues. CDR1 is LNHDA, CDR2 SQIVND, per germline (reference sequence). The CDR3 here is CASRDTGNTIYF. The CDR3, as DNA: TGTGCCAGTAGGGACACTGGAAACACCATATATTTT.

The chain has TRBV7-9 and TRBJ1-4; tentative D call: TRBD1 (5 bases). The CDR3 length is 16 residues. V lost 4 bases, J lost 0 bases, and 12 bases lay in between. Germline V CDR1 and CDR2: SEHNR, FQNEAQ (reference sequence). The CDR3 sequence: CASSSLQGATNEKLFF. The CDR3 DNA is TGTGCCAGCAGCTCACTCCAGGGTGCAACTAATGAAAAACTGTTTTTT.

The chain joins TRBV19 to TRBJ2-2; TRBD1 matches 7 bases. The V gene's germline CDR1 is LNHDA and CDR2 SQIVND (reference sequence). V lost 3 bases, J lost 4 bases, and 8 bases stayed unmatched. The CDR3 consists of 16 residues. CDR3 nucleotides: TGTGCCAGTAGTATGTTCCCGGGACAGCTCACCGGGGAGCTGTTTTTT. It is translated as CASSMFPGQLTGELFF.

The chain is built from TRBV19 and TRBJ2-1; maybe TRBD2 (6 bases). V gave up 6 bases and J gave up 6 bases, with 9 bases separating them. Germline CDR1 reads LNHDA; CDR2 reads SQIVND (reference sequence). This CDR3 spans 12 amino acids. The CDR3 coding sequence is TGTGCCAGTAGCGTGCGGGGCAATGAGCAGTTCTTC. It codes for CASSVRGNEQFF.

This chain connects TRBV9 to TRBJ2-1; 12 bases fit TRBD2. From germline, CDR1 is SGDLS and CDR2 YYNGEE. Trimming at V came to 3 bases and at J to 7 bases, leaving 2 bases not matched to a gene. The CDR3 contains 14 residues. The CDR3 here is CASSGTSGGNEQFF. The CDR3 DNA sequence: TGTGCCAGCAGCGGAACTAGCGGGGGGAATGAGCAGTTCTTC.

Regarding this clone: This CDR3 is also generated by other DNA sequences in the sample. The chain joins TRBV5-5 to TRBJ2-1, with TRBD2 matching 10 bases. Germline CDR1 and CDR2: SGHKS and YYEKEE (reference sequence). CDR3 size: 15 residues. V was pared by 4 bases and J by 3 bases, with 4 bases of the junction left unmatched. The CDR3 spells CASSVGLADYNEQFF. In DNA, the CDR3 is TGTGCCAGCAGCGTCGGACTAGCGGACTACAATGAGCAGTTCTTC.

CDR3 DNA sequence: TGTGCCAGCAGTGACTCTGGCGGATTCTATGGCTACACCTTC. Protein: CASSDSGGFYGYTF. The chain carries TRBV6-4 and TRBJ1-2; D ambiguous. The CDR3 is 14 residues long. V was cut by 0 bases and J by 4 bases, with 9 bases left in between. Germline CDR1 reads MRHNA; CDR2 reads SNTAGT.

This clone occurred a few times. The chain carries TRBV27 and TRBJ1-1, with TRBD1 as a possible D gene (6 bases). V lost 10 bases, J lost 3 bases, and 15 bases lay in between. The CDR3 loop spans 13 amino acids. Per the germline V gene, CDR1 is MNHEY and CDR2 is SMNVEV (reference sequence). In DNA, the CDR3 is TGTGCCACCAGGACAGTTAGGGACACTGAAGCTTTCTTT. Its translation: CATRTVRDTEAFF.

The chain carries TRBV19 and TRBJ1-5; D may be TRBD1 (6 bases). The CDR3 sequence is 15 residues long. Trimming removed 9 bases from V and 2 bases from J, with 17 bases in between. CDR1 and CDR2 (germline): LNHDA, SQIVND (reference sequence). The CDR3 region is CASLNRERGNQPQHF. Here the CDR3 DNA reads TGTGCCAGCCTAAACAGGGAAAGGGGCAATCAGCCCCAGCATTTT.

The CDR3 coding sequence is TGTGCCTGGAGCACTCAACGGGACATGAGGTTCGGCACTGAAGCTTTCTTT. Translated: CAWSTQRDMRFGTEAFF. The chain has TRBV30 and TRBJ1-1; D is perhaps TRBD1 (6 bases). The CDR3 sequence is 17 residues long. Trimming stripped 3 bases from V and 4 bases from J, with 24 bases between. Germline CDR1 reads GTSNPN; CDR2 reads SVGIG (reference sequence).

The gene calls are TRBV6-4 and TRBJ2-3; 7 positions match TRBD2. The ends lost 3 bases at V and 1 base at J; junction bases unmatched: 1. CDR3 length: 14 residues. In germline, CDR1 is MRHNA, CDR2 SNTAGT. Written as DNA, the CDR3 is TGTGCCAGCAGTGAGGGAGGGGGCACAGATACGCAGTATTTT. Amino acids: CASSEGGGTDTQYF.

The V and J genes are TRBV7-6 and TRBJ1-5, with TRBD1 identical over 7 bases. The CDR3 is made up of 16 amino acids. Looked up from germline, CDR1 is SGHVS and CDR2 is FNYEAQ. Unmatched junction bases numbered 15, after V lost 5 bases and J lost 8 bases. CDR3 nucleotides: TGTGCCAGCAGCCGGGGGCAGGGGGGAACGAGGGAGCCCCAGCATTTT. Translation gives CASSRGQGGTREPQHF. Full variable domain (missing parts from reference TRBV7-6 and TRBJ1-5): GAGVSQSPRYKVTKRGQDVALRCDPISGHVSLYWYRQALGQGPEFLTYFNYEAQQDKSGLPNDRFSAERPEGSISTLTIQRTEQRDSAMYRCASSRGQGGTREPQHFGDGTRLSIL.